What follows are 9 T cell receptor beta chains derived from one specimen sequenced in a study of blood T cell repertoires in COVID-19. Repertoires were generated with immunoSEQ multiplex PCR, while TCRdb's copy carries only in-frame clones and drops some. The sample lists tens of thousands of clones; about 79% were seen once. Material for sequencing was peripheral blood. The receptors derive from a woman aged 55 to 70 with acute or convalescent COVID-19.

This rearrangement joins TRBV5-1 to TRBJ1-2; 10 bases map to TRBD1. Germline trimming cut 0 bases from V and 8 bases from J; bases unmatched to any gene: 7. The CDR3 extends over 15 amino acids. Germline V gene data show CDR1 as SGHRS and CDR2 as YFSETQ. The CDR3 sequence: CASSLDEGQGSGYTF. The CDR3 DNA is TGCGCCAGCAGCTTGGACGAGGGACAGGGGTCCGGCTACACCTTC.

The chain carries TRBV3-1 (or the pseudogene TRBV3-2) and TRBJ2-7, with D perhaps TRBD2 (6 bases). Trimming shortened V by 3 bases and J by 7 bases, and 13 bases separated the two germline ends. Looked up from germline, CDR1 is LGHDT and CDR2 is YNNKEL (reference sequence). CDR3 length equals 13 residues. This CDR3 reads CASSQGRLGEQYF. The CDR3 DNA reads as TGTGCCAGCAGCCAGGGGAGGTTGGGAGAGCAGTACTTC.

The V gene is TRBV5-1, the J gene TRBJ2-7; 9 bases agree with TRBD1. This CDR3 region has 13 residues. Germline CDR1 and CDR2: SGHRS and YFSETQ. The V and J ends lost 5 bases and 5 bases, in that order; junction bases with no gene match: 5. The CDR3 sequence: CASRPGQGNEQYF. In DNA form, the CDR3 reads TGCGCCAGCAGGCCCGGACAGGGGAACGAGCAGTACTTC.

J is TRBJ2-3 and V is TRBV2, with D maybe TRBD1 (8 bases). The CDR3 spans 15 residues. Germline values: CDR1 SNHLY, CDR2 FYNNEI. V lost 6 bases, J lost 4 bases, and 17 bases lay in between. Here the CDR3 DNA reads TGTGCCAGCAGAAGAGACAGGGGAGGGGCAGATACGCAGTATTTT. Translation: CASRRDRGGADTQYF. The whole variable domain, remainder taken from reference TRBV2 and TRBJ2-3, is EPEVTQTPSHQVTQMGQEVILRCVPISNHLYFYWYRQILGQKVEFLVSFYNNEISEKSEIFDDQFSVERPDGSNFTLKIRSTKLEDSAMYFCASRRDRGGADTQYFGPGTRLTVL.

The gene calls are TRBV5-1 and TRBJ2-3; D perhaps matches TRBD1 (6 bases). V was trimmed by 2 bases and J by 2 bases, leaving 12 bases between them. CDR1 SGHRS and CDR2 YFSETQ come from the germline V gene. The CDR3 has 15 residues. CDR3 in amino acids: CASSFTTGITDTQYF. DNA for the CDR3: TGCGCCAGCAGCTTCACAACAGGGATCACAGATACGCAGTATTTT. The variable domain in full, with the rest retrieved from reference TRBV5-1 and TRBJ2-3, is KAGVTQTPRYLIKTRGQQVTLSCSPISGHRSVSWYQQTPGQGLQFLFEYFSETQRNKGNFPGRFSGRQFSNSRSEMNVSTLELGDSALYLCASSFTTGITDTQYFGPGTRLTVL.

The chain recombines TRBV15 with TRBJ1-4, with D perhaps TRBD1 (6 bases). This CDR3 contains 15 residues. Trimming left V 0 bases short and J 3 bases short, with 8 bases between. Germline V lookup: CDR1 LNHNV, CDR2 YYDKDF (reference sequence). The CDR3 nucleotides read TGTGCCACCAGCAGAGATGAGGGGGCTAATGAAAAACTGTTTTTT. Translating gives CATSRDEGANEKLFF.

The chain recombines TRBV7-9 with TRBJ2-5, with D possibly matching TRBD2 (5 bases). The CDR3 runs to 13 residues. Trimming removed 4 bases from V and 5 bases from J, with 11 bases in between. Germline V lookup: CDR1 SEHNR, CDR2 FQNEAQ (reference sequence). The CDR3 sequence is CASSSDGVETQYF. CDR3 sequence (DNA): TGTGCCAGCAGCTCGGACGGGGTGGAGACCCAGTACTTC.

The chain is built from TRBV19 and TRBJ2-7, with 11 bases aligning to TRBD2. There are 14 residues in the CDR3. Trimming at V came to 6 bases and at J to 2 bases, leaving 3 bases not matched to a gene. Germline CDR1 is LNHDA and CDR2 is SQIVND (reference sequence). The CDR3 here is CASSLAGGTYEQYF. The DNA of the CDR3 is TGTGCCAGTAGCCTAGCGGGGGGTACCTACGAGCAGTACTTC.

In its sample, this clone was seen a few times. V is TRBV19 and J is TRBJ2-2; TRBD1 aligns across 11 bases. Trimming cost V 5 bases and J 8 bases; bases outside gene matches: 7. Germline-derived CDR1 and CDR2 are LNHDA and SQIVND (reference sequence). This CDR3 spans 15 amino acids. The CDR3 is CASSLGQGGRGELFF. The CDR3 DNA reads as TGTGCCAGTAGTCTGGGACAGGGGGGTAGAGGGGAGCTGTTTTTT.